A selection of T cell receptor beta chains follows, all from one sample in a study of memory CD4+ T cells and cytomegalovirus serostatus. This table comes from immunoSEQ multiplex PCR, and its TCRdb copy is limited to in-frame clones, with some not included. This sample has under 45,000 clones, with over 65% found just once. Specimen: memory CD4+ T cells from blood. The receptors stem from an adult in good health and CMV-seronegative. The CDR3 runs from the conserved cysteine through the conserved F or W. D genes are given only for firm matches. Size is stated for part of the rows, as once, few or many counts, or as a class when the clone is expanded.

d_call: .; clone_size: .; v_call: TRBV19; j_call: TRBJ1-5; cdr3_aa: CASGQRLGQPQHF; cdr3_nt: TGTGCTAGTGGACAGCGTTTAGGGCAGCCCCAGCATTTT
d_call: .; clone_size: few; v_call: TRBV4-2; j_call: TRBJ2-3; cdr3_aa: CASSQGFADTQYF; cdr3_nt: TGTGCCAGCAGCCAGGGTTTCGCGGATACGCAGTATTTT
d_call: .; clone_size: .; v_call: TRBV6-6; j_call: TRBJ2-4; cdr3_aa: CASSPRDIQYF; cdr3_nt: TGTGCCAGCAGTCCCAGGGACATTCAGTACTTC
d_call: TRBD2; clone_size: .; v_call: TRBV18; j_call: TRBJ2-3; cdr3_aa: CAGSAGGGTDTQYF; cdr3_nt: TGTGCCGGCTCCGCGGGGGGAGGCACAGATACGCAGTATTTT
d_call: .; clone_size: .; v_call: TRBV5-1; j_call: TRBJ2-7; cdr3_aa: CASSLGVRGSYEQYF; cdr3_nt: TGCGCCAGCAGCTTGGGGGTGAGGGGCTCCTACGAGCAGTACTTC
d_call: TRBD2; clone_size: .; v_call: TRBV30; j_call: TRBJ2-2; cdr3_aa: CAWRTSSLGGELFF; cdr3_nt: TGTGCCTGGAGGACTAGCTCCCTGGGCGGGGAGCTGTTTTTT
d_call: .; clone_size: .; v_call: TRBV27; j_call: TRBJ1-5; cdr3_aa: CASRDTGPNQPQHF; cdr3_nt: TGTGCCAGCAGGGATACTGGACCCAATCAGCCCCAGCATTTT
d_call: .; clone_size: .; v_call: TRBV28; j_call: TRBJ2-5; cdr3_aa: CASSLGGRETQYF; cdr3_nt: TGTGCCAGCAGTTTAGGGGGTCGGGAGACCCAGTACTTC
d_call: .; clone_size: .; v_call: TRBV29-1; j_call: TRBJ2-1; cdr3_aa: CSVVGPLGNEQFF; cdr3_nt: TGCAGCGTTGTGGGCCCCCTCGGGAATGAGCAGTTCTTC
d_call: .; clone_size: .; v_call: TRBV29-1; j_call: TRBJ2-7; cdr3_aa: CSVAPGGLPYEQYF; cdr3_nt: TGCAGCGTAGCCCCTGGAGGGCTTCCATACGAGCAGTACTTC
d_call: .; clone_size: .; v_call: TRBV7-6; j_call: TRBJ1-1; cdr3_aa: CASSAQEGRLNTEAFF; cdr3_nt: TGTGCCAGCAGTGCTCAGGAGGGAAGGTTAAACACTGAAGCTTTCTTT
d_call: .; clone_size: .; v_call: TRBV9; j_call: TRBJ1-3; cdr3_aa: CASSAAVGYSGNTIYF; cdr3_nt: TGTGCCAGCAGCGCCGCGGTCGGGTACTCTGGAAACACCATATATTTT
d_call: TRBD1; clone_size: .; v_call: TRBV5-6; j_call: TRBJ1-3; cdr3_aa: CASTKTGGGNTIYF; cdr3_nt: TGTGCCAGCACAAAAACAGGGGGAGGAAACACCATATATTTT
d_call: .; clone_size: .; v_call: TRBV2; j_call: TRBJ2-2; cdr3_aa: CASRVGFAGTGELFF; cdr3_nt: TGTGCCAGCAGAGTGGGTTTTGCTGGCACCGGGGAGCTGTTTTTT
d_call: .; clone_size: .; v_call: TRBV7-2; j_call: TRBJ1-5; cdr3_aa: CASSSGRARTQPQHF; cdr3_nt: TGTGCCAGCAGCTCTGGCAGGGCCCGAACTCAGCCCCAGCATTTT
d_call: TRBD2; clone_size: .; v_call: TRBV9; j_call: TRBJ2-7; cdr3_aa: CASSPVAGEEVEQYF; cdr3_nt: TGTGCCAGCAGCCCTGTAGCGGGAGAGGAGGTCGAGCAGTACTTC
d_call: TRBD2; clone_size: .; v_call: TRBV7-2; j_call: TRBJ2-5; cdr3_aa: CASSSLSGRAGETQYF; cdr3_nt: TGTGCCAGCAGCTCTCTAAGCGGGAGGGCCGGAGAGACCCAGTACTTC
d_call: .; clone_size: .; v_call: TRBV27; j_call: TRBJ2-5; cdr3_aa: CASSPPRGRERGETQYF; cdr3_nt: TGTGCCAGCAGTCCGCCTCGGGGGCGGGAGAGGGGAGAGACCCAGTACTTC
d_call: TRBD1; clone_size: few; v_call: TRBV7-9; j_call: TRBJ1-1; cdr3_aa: CASSPWDRENTEAFF; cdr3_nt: TGTGCCAGCAGCCCGTGGGACAGGGAAAACACTGAAGCTTTCTTT
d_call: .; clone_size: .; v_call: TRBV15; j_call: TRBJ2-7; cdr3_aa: CATSRDLGYEQYF; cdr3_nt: TGTGCCACCAGCAGAGATCTAGGGTACGAGCAGTACTTC
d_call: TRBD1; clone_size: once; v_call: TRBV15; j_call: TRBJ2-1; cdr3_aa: CATSRGQGAEEQFF; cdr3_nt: TGTGCCACCAGCAGAGGACAGGGGGCAGAGGAGCAGTTCTTC
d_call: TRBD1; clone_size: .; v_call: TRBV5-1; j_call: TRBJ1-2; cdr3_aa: CASSPGTVYGYTF; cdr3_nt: TGCGCCAGCAGCCCAGGGACAGTCTATGGCTACACCTTC
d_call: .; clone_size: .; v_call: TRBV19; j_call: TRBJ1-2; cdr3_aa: CASRHPGDRYGYTF; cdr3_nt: TGTGCCAGTAGACATCCGGGGGACCGATATGGCTACACCTTC
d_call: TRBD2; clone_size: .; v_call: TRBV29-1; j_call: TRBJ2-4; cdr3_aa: CSVEITGGNIQYF; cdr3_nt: TGCAGCGTTGAAATCACCGGGGGGAACATTCAGTACTTC
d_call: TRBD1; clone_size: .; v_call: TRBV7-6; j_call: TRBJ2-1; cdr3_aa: CASSVTGGSDNEQFF; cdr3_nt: TGTGCCAGCAGCGTTACAGGGGGGTCTGACAATGAGCAGTTCTTC
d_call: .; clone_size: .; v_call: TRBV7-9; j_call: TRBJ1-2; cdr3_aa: CASSRDGYFYGYTF; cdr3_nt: TGTGCCAGCAGCAGGGACGGTTACTTCTATGGCTACACCTTC
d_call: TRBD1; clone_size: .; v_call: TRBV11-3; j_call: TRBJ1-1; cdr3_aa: CASSLVRGHEAFF; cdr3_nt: TGTGCCAGCAGCTTAGTCAGGGGGCATGAAGCTTTCTTT
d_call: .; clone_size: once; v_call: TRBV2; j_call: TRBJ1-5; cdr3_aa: CASSPYREGNQPQHF; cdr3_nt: TGTGCCAGCAGTCCTTACAGGGAGGGCAATCAGCCCCAGCATTTT
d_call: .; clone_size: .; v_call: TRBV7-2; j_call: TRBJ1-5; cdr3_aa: CASSLVRDQPQHF; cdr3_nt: TGTGCCAGCAGCTTAGTCAGGGATCAGCCCCAGCATTTT
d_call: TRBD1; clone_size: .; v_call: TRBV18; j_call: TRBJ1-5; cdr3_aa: CASSPQGGSNQPQHF; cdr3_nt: TGTGCCAGCTCACCCCAGGGGGGAAGCAATCAGCCCCAGCATTTT
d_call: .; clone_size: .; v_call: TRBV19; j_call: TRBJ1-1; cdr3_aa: CASSIWTEAFF; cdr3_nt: TGTGCCAGTAGTATATGGACTGAAGCTTTCTTT
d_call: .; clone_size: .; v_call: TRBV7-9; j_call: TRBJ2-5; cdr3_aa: CASSWAETQYF; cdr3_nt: TGTGCCAGCAGCTGGGCTGAGACCCAGTACTTC
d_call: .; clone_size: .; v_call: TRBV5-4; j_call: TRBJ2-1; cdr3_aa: CASSVGSGRSYNEQFF; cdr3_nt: TGTGCCAGCAGCGTGGGAAGTGGCCGATCCTACAATGAGCAGTTCTTC
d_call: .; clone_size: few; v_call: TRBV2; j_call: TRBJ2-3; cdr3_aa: CASSERADTQYF; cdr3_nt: TGTGCCAGCAGTGAAAGGGCAGATACGCAGTATTTT
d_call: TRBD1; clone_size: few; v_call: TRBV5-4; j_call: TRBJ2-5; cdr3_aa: CASSWTGQGGETQYF; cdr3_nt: TGTGCCAGCAGCTGGACGGGACAGGGTGGGGAGACCCAGTACTTC
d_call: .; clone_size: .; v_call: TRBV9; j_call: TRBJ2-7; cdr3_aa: CASSASNAYEQYF; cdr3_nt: TGTGCCAGCAGCGCCAGTAATGCCTACGAGCAGTACTTC
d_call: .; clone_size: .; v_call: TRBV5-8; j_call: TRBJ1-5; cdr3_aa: CASSPRTRGQPQHF; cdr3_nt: TGTGCCAGCAGCCCCAGGACCCGGGGGCAGCCCCAGCATTTT
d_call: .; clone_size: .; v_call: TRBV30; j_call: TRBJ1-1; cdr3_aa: CAWSEGGIQAFF; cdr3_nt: TGTGCCTGGAGTGAGGGGGGGATACAAGCTTTCTTT
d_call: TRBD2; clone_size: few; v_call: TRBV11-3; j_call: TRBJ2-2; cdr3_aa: CASSSGLAGGKTGELFF; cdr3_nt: TGTGCCAGCAGCTCCGGACTAGCGGGAGGAAAGACCGGGGAGCTGTTTTTT
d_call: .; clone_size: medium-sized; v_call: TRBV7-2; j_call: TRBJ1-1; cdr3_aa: CASSLSSLNTEAFF; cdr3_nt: TGTGCCAGCAGCTTAAGCTCGTTGAACACTGAAGCTTTCTTT
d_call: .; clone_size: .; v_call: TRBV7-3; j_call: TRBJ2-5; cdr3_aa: CASSSRDQETQYF; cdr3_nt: TGTGCCAGCAGCTCCCGTGACCAAGAGACCCAGTACTTC
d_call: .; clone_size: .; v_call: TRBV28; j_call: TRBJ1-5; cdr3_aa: CASSLVAGQPQHF; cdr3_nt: TGTGCCAGCAGTTTGGTGGCTGGGCAGCCCCAGCATTTT
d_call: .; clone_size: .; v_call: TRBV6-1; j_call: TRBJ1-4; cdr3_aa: CASGEKLFF; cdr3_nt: TGTGCCAGCGGCGAAAAACTGTTTTTT
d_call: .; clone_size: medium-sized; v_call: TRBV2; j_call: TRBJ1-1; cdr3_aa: CASSTTGRTEAFF; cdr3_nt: TGTGCCAGCAGTACGACAGGACGCACTGAAGCTTTCTTT
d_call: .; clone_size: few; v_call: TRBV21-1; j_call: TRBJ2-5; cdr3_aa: CASSKRGTGQETQYF; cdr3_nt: TGTGCCAGCAGCAAAAGAGGGACAGGCCAAGAGACCCAGTACTTC
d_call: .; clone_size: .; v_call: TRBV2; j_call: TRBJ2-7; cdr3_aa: CASSGIGWGSSYEQYF; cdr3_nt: TGTGCCAGCAGTGGAATTGGATGGGGGAGCTCCTACGAGCAGTACTTC
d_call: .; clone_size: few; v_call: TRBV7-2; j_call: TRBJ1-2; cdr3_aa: CASSFQGYGYTF; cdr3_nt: TGTGCCAGCAGCTTTCAGGGTTACGGCTACACCTTC
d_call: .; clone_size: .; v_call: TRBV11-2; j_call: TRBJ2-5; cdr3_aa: CASTRQVAGETQYF; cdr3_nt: TGTGCCAGCACCCGACAGGTAGCTGGGGAGACCCAGTACTTC
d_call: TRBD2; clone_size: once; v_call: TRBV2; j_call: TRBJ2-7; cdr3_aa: CASSYSSSSGDYYEQYF; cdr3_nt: TGTGCCAGCAGTTACTCGTCGTCTAGCGGGGACTACTACGAGCAGTACTTC
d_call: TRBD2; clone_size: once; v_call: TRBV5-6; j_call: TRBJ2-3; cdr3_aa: CASSRGGSGISDTQYF; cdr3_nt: TGTGCCAGCAGCCGCGGGGGTAGCGGGATCTCCGATACGCAGTATTTT
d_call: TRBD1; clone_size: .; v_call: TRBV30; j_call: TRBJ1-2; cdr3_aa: CASPRQGYGYTF; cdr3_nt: TGTGCCTCCCCGAGACAGGGTTATGGCTACACCTTC